This TCR beta chain was found in a study of long-term antiretroviral therapy in people with HIV. Looking at the study overall: The 2015 immediate-ART recommendation came about a decade after the earliest samples. Broader study findings: The clones with expansion before ART were dominant in the repertoire at all time points. Post-ART samples showed increased diversity that remained below transplant donor control levels.

To note about this clone: The target antigen is unknown.

With survey level as its setting, the immunoSEQ assay was v3.0. Sequenced by immunoSEQ multiplex PCR; TCRdb stores in-frame clones only, minus some. The sample includes under 45,000 clones, approximately 94% of them seen just once. CDR1 and CDR2 (germline): SGHVS, FNYEAQ. Trimming removed 7 bases from V and 5 bases from J, with 14 bases in between. This CDR3 is 13 amino acids long. Per donor, at least one pre-ART and at least two post-ART PBMC samples were obtained. Sequenced material: unsorted PBMCs, taken just over 9 years after starting antiretroviral therapy. This chain connects TRBV7-6 to TRBJ2-5, with a tentative D call TRBD2 (7 bases). The sequence came from a man aged 30 to 45 with HIV. CDR3 region: CASTIGGAETQYF. CDR3 DNA sequence: TGTGCCAGCACCATTGGGGGGGCGGAGACCCAGTACTTC.